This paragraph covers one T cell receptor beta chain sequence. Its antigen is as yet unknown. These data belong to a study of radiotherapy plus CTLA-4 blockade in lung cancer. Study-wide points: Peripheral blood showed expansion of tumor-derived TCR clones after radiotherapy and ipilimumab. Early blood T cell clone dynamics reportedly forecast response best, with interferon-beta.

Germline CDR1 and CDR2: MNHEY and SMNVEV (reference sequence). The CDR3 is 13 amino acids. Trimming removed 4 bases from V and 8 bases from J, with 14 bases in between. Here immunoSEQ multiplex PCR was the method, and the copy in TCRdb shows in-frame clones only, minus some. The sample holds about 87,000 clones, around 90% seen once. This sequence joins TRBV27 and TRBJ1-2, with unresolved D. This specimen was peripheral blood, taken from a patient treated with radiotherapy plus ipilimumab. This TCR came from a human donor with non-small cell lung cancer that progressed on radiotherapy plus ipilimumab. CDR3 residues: CASSWRFDGGYTF. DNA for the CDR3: TGTGCCAGCAGTTGGCGGTTCGATGGGGGCTACACCTTC.